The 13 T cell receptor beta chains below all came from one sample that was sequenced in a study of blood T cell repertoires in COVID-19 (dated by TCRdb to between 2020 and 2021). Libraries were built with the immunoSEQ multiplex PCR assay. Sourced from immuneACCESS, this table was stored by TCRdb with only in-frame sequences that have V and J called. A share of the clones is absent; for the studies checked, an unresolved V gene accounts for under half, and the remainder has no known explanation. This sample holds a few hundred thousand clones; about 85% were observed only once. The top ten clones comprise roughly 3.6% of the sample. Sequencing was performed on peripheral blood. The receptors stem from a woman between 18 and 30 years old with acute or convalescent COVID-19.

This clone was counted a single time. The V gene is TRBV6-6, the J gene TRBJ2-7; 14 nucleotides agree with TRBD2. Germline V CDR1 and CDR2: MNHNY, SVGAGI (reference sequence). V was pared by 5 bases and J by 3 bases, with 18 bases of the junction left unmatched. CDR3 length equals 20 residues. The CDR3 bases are TGTGCCAGCAGTCCCCGAGTGACTAGCGGGAGGGCCTGGCAACTCTACGAGCAGTACTTC. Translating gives CASSPRVTSGRAWQLYEQYF.

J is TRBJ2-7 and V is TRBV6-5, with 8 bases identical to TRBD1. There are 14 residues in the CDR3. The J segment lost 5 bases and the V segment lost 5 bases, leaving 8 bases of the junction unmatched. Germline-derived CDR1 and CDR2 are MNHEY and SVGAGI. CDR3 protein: CASSLRTGTDEQYF. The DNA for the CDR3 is TGTGCCAGCAGTCTTCGGACAGGGACCGACGAGCAGTACTTC.

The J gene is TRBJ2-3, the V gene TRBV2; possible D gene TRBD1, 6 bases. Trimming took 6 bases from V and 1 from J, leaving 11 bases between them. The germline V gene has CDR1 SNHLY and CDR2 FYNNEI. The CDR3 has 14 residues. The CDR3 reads CASSTGSGTDTQYF. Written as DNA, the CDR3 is TGTGCCAGCAGCACAGGGTCGGGCACAGATACGCAGTATTTT.

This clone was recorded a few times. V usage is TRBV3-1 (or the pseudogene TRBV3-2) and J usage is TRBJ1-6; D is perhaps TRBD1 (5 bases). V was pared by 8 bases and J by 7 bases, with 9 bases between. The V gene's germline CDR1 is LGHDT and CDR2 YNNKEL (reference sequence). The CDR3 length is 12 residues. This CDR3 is CASRDLNSPLHF. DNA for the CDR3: TGTGCCAGCCGGGACTTAAATTCACCCCTCCACTTT.

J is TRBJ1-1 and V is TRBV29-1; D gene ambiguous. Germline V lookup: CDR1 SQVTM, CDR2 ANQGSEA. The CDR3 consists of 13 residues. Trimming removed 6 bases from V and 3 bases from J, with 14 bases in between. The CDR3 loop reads CSVVPGGDTEAFF. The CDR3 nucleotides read TGCAGCGTGGTGCCGGGAGGAGACACTGAAGCTTTCTTT. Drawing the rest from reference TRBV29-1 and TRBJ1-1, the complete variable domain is SAVISQKPSRDICQRGTSLTIQCQVDSQVTMMFWYRQQPGQSLTLIATANQGSEATYESGFVIDKFPISRPNLTFSTLTVSNMSPEDSSIYLCSVVPGGDTEAFFGQGTRLTVV.

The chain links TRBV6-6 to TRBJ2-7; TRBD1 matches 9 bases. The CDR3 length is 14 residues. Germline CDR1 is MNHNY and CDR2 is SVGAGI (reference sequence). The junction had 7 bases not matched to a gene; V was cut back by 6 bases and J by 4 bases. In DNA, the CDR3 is TGTGCCAGCAGACCCGGGACAGGGAATTACGAGCAGTACTTC. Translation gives CASRPGTGNYEQYF.

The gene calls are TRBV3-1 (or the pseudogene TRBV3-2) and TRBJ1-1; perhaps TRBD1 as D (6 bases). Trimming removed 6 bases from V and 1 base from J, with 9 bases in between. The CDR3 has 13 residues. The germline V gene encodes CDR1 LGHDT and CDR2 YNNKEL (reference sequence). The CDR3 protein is CASRRTENTEAFF. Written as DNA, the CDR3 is TGTGCCAGCAGGCGGACAGAGAACACTGAAGCTTTCTTT.

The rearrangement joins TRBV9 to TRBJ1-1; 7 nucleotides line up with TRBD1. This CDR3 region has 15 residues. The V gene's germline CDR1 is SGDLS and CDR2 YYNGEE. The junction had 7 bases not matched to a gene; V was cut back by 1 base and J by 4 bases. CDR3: CASSVSDRASTEAFF. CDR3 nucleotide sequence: TGTGCCAGCAGCGTAAGTGACAGGGCCAGCACTGAAGCTTTCTTT.

CDR3 sequence (DNA): TGTGCCAGCATTAAGCGGGGGGCCCTCACAGATACGCAGTATTTT. Protein sequence: CASIKRGALTDTQYF. The chain links TRBV6-8 to TRBJ2-3; 9 bases fit TRBD2. Germline V gives CDR1 MNHGY, CDR2 SAAAGT. The J segment lost 2 bases and the V segment lost 7 bases, leaving 7 bases of the junction unmatched. The CDR3 has 15 residues.

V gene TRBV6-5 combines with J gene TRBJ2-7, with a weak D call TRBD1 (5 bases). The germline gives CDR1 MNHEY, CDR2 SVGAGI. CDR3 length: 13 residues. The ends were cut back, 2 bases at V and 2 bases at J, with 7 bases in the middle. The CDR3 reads CASSYKTAYEQYF. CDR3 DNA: TGTGCCAGCAGTTACAAGACAGCCTACGAGCAGTACTTC.

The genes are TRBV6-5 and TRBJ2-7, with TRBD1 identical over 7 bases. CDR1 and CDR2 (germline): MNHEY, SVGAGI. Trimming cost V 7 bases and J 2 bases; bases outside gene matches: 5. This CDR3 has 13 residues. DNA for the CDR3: TGTGCCAGCACCGGGACAGTCCCCTACGAGCAGTACTTC. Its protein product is CASTGTVPYEQYF.

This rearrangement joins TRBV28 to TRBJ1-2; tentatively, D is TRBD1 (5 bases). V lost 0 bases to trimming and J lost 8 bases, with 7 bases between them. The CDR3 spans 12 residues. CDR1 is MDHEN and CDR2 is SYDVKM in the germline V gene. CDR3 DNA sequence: TGTGCCAGCAGTTTATGGGGGCGCGGCTACACCTTC. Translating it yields CASSLWGRGYTF.

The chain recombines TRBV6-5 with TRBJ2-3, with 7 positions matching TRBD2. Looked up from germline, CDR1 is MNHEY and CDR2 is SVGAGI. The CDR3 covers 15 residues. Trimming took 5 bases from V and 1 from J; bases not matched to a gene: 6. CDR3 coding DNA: TGTGCCAGCAGTCCTCAGGGAGGGCGCACAGATACGCAGTATTTT. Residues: CASSPQGGRTDTQYF.